This T cell receptor (beta chain) appears in the sequencing data of a study of blood T cells in healthy people across ages. A second PCR of 7 to 11 cycles used a sample-barcoded 5' primer and a J-beta primer mix. Template switching added a 12-random-nucleotide identifier to every cDNA molecule. TCRdb itself ran the 5' RACE reads through MiXCR, one entry per CDR3 protein. This sample has about 640,000 distinct CDR3 sequences; approximately 59% occur once, and the top ten carry around 37%. V was pared by 0 bases and J by 4 bases, with 2 bases of the junction left unmatched. The CDR3 length is 15 residues. Germline V gene data show CDR1 as SGHRS and CDR2 as YFSETQ.

The receptor comes from a man between 60 and 70 years old in good health. The rearrangement links TRBV5-1 to TRBJ1-1; 11 bases match TRBD1. What was sequenced was blood. CDR3 in amino acids: CASSLGGTGGTEAFF. CDR3 in DNA: TGCGCCAGCAGCTTGGGGGGGACAGGGGGCACTGAAGCTTTCTTT.